The 26 T cell receptor beta chains presented below share a single source sample, sequenced in a study of identical twins (TCRdb year 2016). The library relied on 5' RACE. TCRdb shows the sequencer as Illumina HiSeq 2000. TCRdb applied fastp at Q25 and MiXCR to the public reads, then kept only in-frame beta chains. Each entry merges the rows of one CDR3 protein and shows their most common DNA and genes. A total of more than 1.5 million distinct CDR3 sequences appear in this sample, 32% of them only once. Less than 0.35% of the sample belongs to the ten largest clones. Sequenced material: cord blood. These TCRs come from a newborn girl in good health.

The rearrangement uses TRBV9 and TRBJ2-7; tentatively, D is TRBD2 (6 bases). V shed 3 bases and J shed 5 bases, with 12 bases lying between them. CDR3 length: 13 amino acids. Germline V gene data show CDR1 as SGDLS and CDR2 as YYNGEE. CDR3 in amino acids: CASSAGLSHEQYF. CDR3 nucleotides: TGTGCCAGCAGCGCTGGACTATCCCACGAGCAGTACTTC.

This clonotype has just a few counts. CDR3 in amino acids: CASSLAELTSNYPKEQFF. The CDR3 DNA follows: TGTGCCAGCAGCTTAGCAGAGTTGACTAGTAACTATCCAAAGGAGCAGTTCTTC. The gene calls are TRBV7-6 and TRBJ2-1, with D tentatively TRBD2 (6 bases). V gave up 0 bases and J gave up 10 bases, with 25 bases separating them. Germline V gene lookup returns CDR1 SGHVS and CDR2 FNYEAQ. The CDR3 extends over 18 amino acids.

This clonotype was recorded a few times. The chain is built from TRBV7-9 and TRBJ2-4, with 7 nucleotides matching TRBD1. J was trimmed by 0 bases and V by 2 bases; bases with no gene match: 4. The CDR3 covers 16 residues. The V gene's germline CDR1 is SEHNR and CDR2 FQNEAQ (reference sequence). The CDR3, as DNA: TGTGCCAGCAGCTTAACCGGGACAGTAGCCAAAAACATTCAGTACTTC. This sequence encodes CASSLTGTVAKNIQYF.

The rearrangement uses TRBV7-2 and TRBJ2-5; maybe TRBD2 (6 bases). This CDR3 has 15 amino acids. Germline CDR1 reads SGHTA; CDR2 reads FQGNSA. V was trimmed by 5 bases and J by 0 bases, leaving 13 bases between them. The CDR3 region has the DNA TGTGCCAGCAGCAGGGACTTCTTGTACCAAGAGACCCAGTACTTC. Its translation is CASSRDFLYQETQYF. The entire variable domain, with the rest obtained from reference TRBV7-2 and TRBJ2-5, is as follows: GAGVSQSPSNKVTEKGKDVELRCDPISGHTALYWYRQSLGQGLEFLIYFQGNSAPDKSGLPSDRFSAERTGGSVSTLTIQRTQQEDSAVYLCASSRDFLYQETQYFGPGTRLLVL.

In the case of this clonotype: This may stem from a read error, because a much larger clone lies one nucleotide away. V gene TRBV10-3 combines with J gene TRBJ2-4; D possibly corresponds to TRBD2 (6 bases). The J call may be faulty, since TRBJ2-7 better matches the DNA end. CDR1 ENHRY and CDR2 SYGVKD come from the germline V gene. This CDR3 comprises 13 residues. The DNA of the CDR3 is TGTGCCATCAGTGAAGGAGGGCAGTTCGAGCAGTACTTC. Translated: CAISEGGQFEQYF.

This CDR3 reads CAIRTDRDYGYTF. The CDR3 nucleotides read TGTGCCATCAGGACCGACAGGGACTATGGCTACACCTTC. This rearrangement joins TRBV10-3 to TRBJ1-2; 7 positions agree with TRBD1. Germline CDR1 is ENHRY and CDR2 is SYGVKD. This CDR3 comprises 13 residues. Germline trimming cut 6 bases from V and 3 bases from J; bases unmatched to any gene: 4.

The V gene is TRBV20-1, the J gene TRBJ2-5; the D gene is possibly TRBD2 (5 bases). Trimming removed 4 bases at V and 1 base at J, with 10 bases between. From germline, CDR1 is DFQATT and CDR2 SNEGSKA (reference sequence). This CDR3 has 13 amino acids. The CDR3 coding sequence is TGCAGTGCTACGCCGGGATCCCAAGAGACCCAGTACTTC. This gives the protein CSATPGSQETQYF.

This clonotype has at least ten counts. The J gene is TRBJ2-1, the V gene TRBV28; 11 bases match TRBD2. Losses at the gene ends were 4 bases for V and 7 bases for J; bases not matched to a gene: 9. This CDR3 has 16 residues. Germline V lookup: CDR1 MDHEN, CDR2 SYDVKM. The CDR3 sequence is CASSSPTSGRSNEQFF. In DNA form, the CDR3 reads TGTGCCAGCAGTTCCCCCACTAGCGGGAGAAGTAATGAGCAGTTCTTC.

This clonotype was detected a few times. The V call is TRBV29-1, the J call TRBJ2-5; D is tentatively TRBD1 or TRBD2 (5 bases each). V was pared by 4 bases and J by 4 bases, with 10 bases between. The CDR3 covers 12 residues. Germline V gene lookup returns CDR1 SQVTM and CDR2 ANQGSEA. The chain's CDR3 is CSVVGLAETQYF. The CDR3 DNA reads TGCAGCGTTGTGGGGCTAGCAGAGACCCAGTACTTC.

This clonotype was picked up a small number of times. The V and J genes are TRBV27 and TRBJ2-3, with TRBD2 identical over 8 bases. The V segment lost 3 bases and the J segment 4 bases; nucleotides outside the gene matches: 6. Germline V CDR1 and CDR2: MNHEY, SMNVEV (reference sequence). This CDR3 contains 15 residues. CDR3 in DNA: TGTGCCAGCAGTTTGGGCGGGACTAGATCAGATACGCAGTATTTT. It yields the protein CASSLGGTRSDTQYF.

This clonotype was counted between two and nine times. The chain has TRBV27 and TRBJ1-6, with a possible D match to TRBD1 (6 bases). Trimming took 6 bases from V and 7 from J, leaving 13 bases between them. Per germline, CDR1 MNHEY and CDR2 SMNVEV (reference sequence). This CDR3 has 14 residues. The CDR3 sequence: CASRARTENSPLHF. The DNA of the CDR3 is TGTGCCAGCAGAGCCCGGACAGAGAATTCACCCCTCCACTTT.

This clonotype was observed many times. V usage is TRBV3-1 and J usage is TRBJ1-1; a possible D gene is TRBD1 (5 bases). The germline gives CDR1 LGHDT, CDR2 YNNKEL (reference sequence). The CDR3 runs 12 residues. Trimming left V 1 base short and J 8 bases short, with 8 bases between. As DNA, the CDR3 is TGTGCCAGCAGCCAAGCCGGGGGGGAAGCTTTCTTT. Residues: CASSQAGGEAFF.

V and J are TRBV20-1 and TRBJ2-4; the match to TRBD1 covers 10 bases. Germline V gene lookup returns CDR1 DFQATT and CDR2 SNEGSKA (reference sequence). V dropped 5 bases and J dropped 16; count of bases not matched to a gene: 14. This CDR3 comprises 13 residues. For the CDR3, the DNA is TGCAGTGCTGACCGGGACAGGGGCTACGAGCACTACTTC. Residues: CSADRDRGYEHYF.

This sequence joins TRBV20-1 and TRBJ2-1; TRBD2 agrees at 9 bases. The CDR3 is 14 amino acids. The V gene end was trimmed by 4 bases and the J gene end by 6 bases; junction bases not matched to a gene: 7. The germline CDR1 and CDR2 sequences are DFQATT and SNEGSKA (reference sequence). The CDR3 sequence is CSANRGGAGNEQFF. CDR3 nucleotides: TGCAGTGCTAACCGCGGGGGGGCTGGCAATGAGCAGTTCTTC.

The sample holds many counts of this clonotype. The rearrangement joins TRBV24-1 to TRBJ2-4; the D gene is possibly TRBD1 (5 bases). CDR1 and CDR2 from the germline V gene are KGHDR and SFDVKD. The CDR3 loop spans 20 amino acids. The V gene lost 0 bases and the J gene lost 0 bases, with 20 bases spanning the gap. The CDR3 DNA reads as TGTGCCACCAGTGATTTGCGATCAGCGACAGATTTCCTAGCCAAAAACATTCAGTACTTC. As protein: CATSDLRSATDFLAKNIQYF.

This clonotype has just a few counts. The V and J genes are TRBV7-9 and TRBJ1-2, with D possibly matching TRBD1 (6 bases). The V gene's germline CDR1 is SEHNR and CDR2 FQNEAQ (reference sequence). The germline V and J ends were trimmed by 7 bases and 2 bases, with 20 bases remaining between them. The CDR3 is 16 residues long. CDR3 in amino acids: CASTLGAQGGNYGYTF. DNA of the CDR3: TGTGCCAGCACCCTTGGGGCACAGGGCGGAAACTATGGCTACACCTTC.

V usage is TRBV20-1 and J usage is TRBJ2-7, with a possible D match to TRBD2 (5 bases). CDR1 is DFQATT and CDR2 is SNEGSKA in the germline V gene (reference sequence). CDR3 size: 15 residues. The V and J ends lost 0 bases and 2 bases respectively, with 14 bases between them. CDR3 bases: TGCAGTGCTAGAGATGGGCGGAGGACCCCCTACGAGCAGTACTTC. Protein: CSARDGRRTPYEQYF.

Concerning this clonotype itself: Sequence at one end of the junction differs from germline and may be a read error. The chain links TRBV20-1 to TRBJ2-1; 11 bases line up with TRBD2. The CDR3 is made up of 16 amino acids. Germline loops: CDR1 DFQATT, CDR2 SNEGSKA (reference sequence). Here the CDR3 reads CSTRVPSGGLYNEQFF. DNA of the CDR3: TGCAGTACTAGAGTCCCTAGCGGGGGGCTCTACAATGAGCAGTTCTTC.

This clonotype was recorded at least ten times. V and J are TRBV6-5 and TRBJ2-2, with TRBD1 matching 7 bases. The germline gives CDR1 MNHEY, CDR2 SVGAGI. The CDR3 consists of 14 residues. V was clipped by 2 bases and J by 4 bases; unmatched bases: 1. As DNA, the CDR3 is TGTGCCAGCAGTTACAGGGGGCGCACCGGGGAGCTGTTTTTT. Amino acid sequence: CASSYRGRTGELFF.

This rearrangement joins TRBV6-1 to TRBJ2-4; TRBD2 matches at 11 bases. This CDR3 has 17 residues. The V and J ends lost 7 bases and 1 base, in that order; junction bases with no gene match: 9. CDR1 is MNHNS, CDR2 SASEGT, per germline. The CDR3 region is CASTQLAGAGAKNIQYF. The CDR3 DNA sequence: TGTGCCAGCACCCAACTAGCGGGAGCGGGGGCCAAAAACATTCAGTACTTC.

The chain links TRBV3-1 to TRBJ2-4; the D gene is possibly TRBD1 (5 bases). The DNA end favors TRBJ2-7, so the J call may be wrong. Germline V CDR1 and CDR2: LGHDT, YNNKEL (reference sequence). The CDR3 length is 19 residues. CDR3 region: CASSQEGESHPYRNYEQYF. DNA of the CDR3: TGTGCCAGCAGCCAAGAAGGGGAATCCCACCCTTATCGGAACTACGAGCAGTACTTC.

The chain uses TRBV7-2 and TRBJ2-3; TRBD2 matches at 8 bases. This CDR3 comprises 16 residues. Unmatched junction bases numbered 12, after V lost 2 bases and J lost 8 bases. Germline values: CDR1 SGHTA, CDR2 FQGNSA. CDR3 loop: CASSLKGGGRSGTQYF. The CDR3 nucleotides read TGTGCCAGCAGCTTAAAAGGCGGGGGGCGGTCAGGTACGCAGTATTTT.

This clonotype was seen more than once but under ten times. This CDR3 is CASSGLYYGSGETQYF. The CDR3 nucleotides are TGTGCCAGCAGTGGACTTTACTACGGGAGCGGGGAGACCCAGTACTTC. This rearrangement joins TRBV6-1 to TRBJ2-7; TRBD2 is a possible D gene (6 bases). The J call may be faulty, since TRBJ2-5 better matches the DNA end. The germline V gene encodes CDR1 MNHNS and CDR2 SASEGT. The CDR3 runs 16 residues.

The V gene is TRBV5-1, the J gene TRBJ2-5; D may be TRBD2 (5 bases). This CDR3 has 12 amino acids. With 2 bases removed from V and 5 bases from J, the gap between germline ends came to 7 bases. Per the germline V gene, CDR1 is SGHRS and CDR2 is YFSETQ. DNA of the CDR3: TGCGCCAGCAGCTTTAGCGTGGAGACCCAGTACTTC. This codes for CASSFSVETQYF.

The rearrangement uses TRBV5-1 and TRBJ2-3, with D perhaps matching TRBD1 or TRBD2 (5 bases each). Trimming pared 3 bases from V and 2 bases from J, leaving 28 bases between. This CDR3 spans 20 amino acids. Looked up from germline, CDR1 is SGHRS and CDR2 is YFSETQ. The DNA for the CDR3 is TGCGCCAGCAGCTGGGACCGATTCTCTTCTACCCCCTACCTCACAGATACGCAGTATTTT. It specifies CASSWDRFSSTPYLTDTQYF.

This clonotype has a single count. A far larger clone is off by one base, so a read error is likely. The chain links TRBV7-2 to TRBJ2-7, with D hard to call. The CDR3 has 11 residues. From germline, CDR1 is SGHTA and CDR2 FQGNSA. The CDR3 DNA reads as TGTGCCGGCAGCCCCCTCTACGAGCAGTACTTC. Its protein is CAGSPLYEQYF.